This T cell receptor beta chain comes out of a study of blood T cells in healthy people across ages. Whole-study results and caveats: With donor CMV status unknown, expanded clonotype changes were possibly confounded. Naive CD4+ cells and diversity were both higher in long-lived donors than in aged donors. Strong correlation was found linking TCR beta diversity to naive T cell percentage.

CDR3 length: 17 residues. The V gene lost 4 bases and the J gene lost 6 bases, with 25 bases spanning the gap. The V gene's germline CDR1 is MGHRA and CDR2 YSYEKL. This clonotype was found a few times. Its antigen is currently unknown. Next came a second PCR, run for roughly 6 to 11 cycles, which used a sample-barcoded 5' primer along with a J-beta primer mix. TCRdb used MiXCR to reprocess the 5' RACE reads, holding one entry per CDR3 protein. The table includes some 1.5 million distinct CDR3 sequences, 28% detected once. What was sequenced was blood. The gene calls are TRBV4-1 and TRBJ2-7; D not resolved. The receptor comes from a woman in her twenties or thirties in good health. This CDR3 is CASSPRTGSPIPLEQYF. The CDR3 DNA reads as TGCGCCAGCAGCCCACGTACCGGGTCCCCAATCCCGCTCGAGCAGTACTTC.